This is a list of T cell receptor beta chains from one sample in a study of blood T cells in healthy people across ages. One entry per CDR3 protein results from TCRdb running MiXCR on the 5' RACE reads. The table lists 600,000 to 850,000 distinct CDR3 sequences, about 42% of them singletons. Sequenced sample: blood. The receptors were gathered from a woman aged 60-70 years in good health. CDR3s include the opening cysteine and the closing phenylalanine or tryptophan. A D gene is named only where the DNA matches it firmly. Clone sizes are given selectively: once, few, many, or a class where the clone is expanded.

j_call	v_call	clone_size	d_call	cdr3_nt	cdr3_aa
TRBJ2-3	TRBV25-1	.	TRBD2	TGTGCCAGCAGTGACGCGACTAGCCGGCCCACAGATACGCAGTATTTT	CASSDATSRPTDTQYF
TRBJ2-5	TRBV2	.	.	TGTGCCAGCAGGGGGGACGTTGTTGGGGAGCAGTACTTC	CASRGDVVGEQYF
TRBJ1-2	TRBV27	few	.	TGTGCCGCAGCCGCGGTGGGTTCGGGTGGCTACACCTTC	CAAAAVGSGGYTF
TRBJ1-6	TRBV9	.	.	TGTGCCAGCAGCGTAGAAGGTGGTGATAATTCACCCCTCCACTTT	CASSVEGGDNSPLHF
TRBJ2-3	TRBV4-2	.	TRBD2	TGTGCCAGCAGCCAAGATGGTAGCGGGGGTGAGACAGATACGCAGTATTTT	CASSQDGSGGETDTQYF
TRBJ1-5	TRBV10-3	.	TRBD1	TGTGCCATCAGGGGACAGGGGGCCGGTCAGCCCCAGCATTTT	CAIRGQGAGQPQHF
TRBJ2-3	TRBV28	.	TRBD1	TGTGTCAGCAGTCCAGGGGGTTCAGATACGCAGTATTTT	CVSSPGGSDTQYF
TRBJ1-1	TRBV4-2	.	TRBD1	TGTGCCAGCAGCCAAGGAGGAGCAGGGGGCACTGAAGCTTTCTTT	CASSQGGAGGTEAFF
TRBJ2-1	TRBV5-1	.	TRBD2	TGCGCCAGCAGCCGATCTTCTAGCGGGGGGGCCTACAATGGGCAGTTCTTC	CASSRSSSGGAYNGQFF
TRBJ1-2	TRBV12-3/TRBV12-4	.	.	TGTGCCAGCAGTTTAGGCGGAGGGATTAACTATGGCTACACCTTC	CASSLGGGINYGYTF
TRBJ2-3	TRBV12-3/TRBV12-4	.	.	TGTGCCAGCAGAATGAGGGGAGATACGCAGTATTTT	CASRMRGDTQYF
TRBJ1-1	TRBV11-3	.	.	TGTGCCAGCAGCCATGAAAACACTGAAGCTTTCTTT	CASSHENTEAFF
TRBJ1-2	TRBV7-2	.	.	TGTGGCAGCAGCTTAGAGGTATACTATGGCTACACCTTC	CGSSLEVYYGYTF
TRBJ2-7	TRBV12-5	.	TRBD1	TGTGCTAGTGGTTTGGCCTATACCGGGACAGTTAATTGGCAGTACTTC	CASGLAYTGTVNWQYF
TRBJ2-5	TRBV29-1	.	.	TGCAGCGTTGGGAGCGGGCCAGGAAATGAGCAGTACTTC	CSVGSGPGNEQYF
TRBJ2-1	TRBV21-1	.	.	TGTGCCAGCAGCAAGGTCTTGGGGACCTCATTCTCGAGCTCCTACAATGAGCAGTTCTTC	CASSKVLGTSFSSSYNEQFF
TRBJ2-5	TRBV5-1	.	.	TGCGCCAGCAGCTTGGAGGTAGGGCCCGAAGAGACCCAGTACTTC	CASSLEVGPEETQYF
TRBJ1-1	TRBV7-3	few	.	TGTGCCAGCAGAGTCAACAGGATGAACACTGAAGCTTTCTTT	CASRVNRMNTEAFF
TRBJ1-6	TRBV6-2/TRBV6-3	.	.	TGTGCCAGCACCGTGGGTCCGCCGAATTCACCCCTCCACTTT	CASTVGPPNSPLHF
TRBJ1-5	TRBV20-1	.	TRBD1	TGCAGTGCCAGAACGGGACAGGAAAATCAGCCCCAGCATTTT	CSARTGQENQPQHF
TRBJ1-6	TRBV7-9	few	.	TGTGCCAGCAGCTTAGGGGCAGCAGATAATTCACCCCTCCACTTT	CASSLGAADNSPLHF
TRBJ1-2	TRBV28	.	.	TGTGCCAGCAGTTTCGTCAGGGGTCCTGATGGCTACACCTTC	CASSFVRGPDGYTF
TRBJ2-5	TRBV5-1	once	TRBD2	TGCGCCAGCAGCTTGGGTGCTAGGACTAGCTACGAGACCCAGTACTTC	CASSLGARTSYETQYF
TRBJ2-7	TRBV11-2	.	TRBD2	TGTGCCAGCAGCAAAATAGCGGGAGAGTACGAGCAGTACTTC	CASSKIAGEYEQYF
TRBJ2-1	TRBV4-3	few	.	TGCGCCAGCAGCCAACTAGCGTCCATGGTTTACAATGAGCAGTTCTTC	CASSQLASMVYNEQFF
TRBJ2-1	TRBV4-3	.	.	TGCGCCAGCAGCGATATAGGGAATCAGGCCAATGAGCAGTTCTTC	CASSDIGNQANEQFF
TRBJ2-2	TRBV6-2/TRBV6-3	.	TRBD2	TGTGCCAGCAGTTATGGGCGGGGGATCTCGAACACCGGGGAGCTGTTTTTT	CASSYGRGISNTGELFF
TRBJ2-7	TRBV14	.	TRBD2	TGTGCCAGCAGCCAAGACCTGAGCGGGAGAATTTACGAGCAGTACTTC	CASSQDLSGRIYEQYF
TRBJ1-4	TRBV7-2	many	.	TGTGCCAGCAGCTTAGTCCAGAGCGAAAAACTGTTTTTT	CASSLVQSEKLFF
TRBJ1-4	TRBV9	once	.	TGTGCCAGCAGCGGGTCAACTAATGAAAAACTGTTTTTT	CASSGSTNEKLFF
TRBJ2-1	TRBV20-1	.	TRBD2	TGCAGTGCTCCCGGAGGGACTAGCGGGGCAGCATTCAATGAGCAGTTCTTC	CSAPGGTSGAAFNEQFF
TRBJ2-6	TRBV4-3	.	.	TGCGCCAGCAGCCAAGAGTCATGGACCTCTGGGGCCAACGTCCTGACTTTC	CASSQESWTSGANVLTF
TRBJ2-3	TRBV20-1	.	.	TGCAGTGTCAGGGAGCACCTAGTTTCCACAGATACGCAGTATTTT	CSVREHLVSTDTQYF
TRBJ2-7	TRBV20-1	.	.	TGCAGTGCTAGAGGAGACTTATACGAGCAGTACTTC	CSARGDLYEQYF
TRBJ2-7	TRBV5-1	.	TRBD1	TGCGCCAGCAGCCCGGGACAGGGGGGGTATAGCTCCTACGAGCAGTACTTC	CASSPGQGGYSSYEQYF
TRBJ2-7	TRBV4-2	.	TRBD2	TGTGCCAGCAGCTTGACTAGCGGGGACCAGCAGTACTTC	CASSLTSGDQQYF
TRBJ2-7	TRBV28	.	.	TGTGCCAGCAGCGTGAAAGGTAGCTCCTACGAGCAGTACTTC	CASSVKGSSYEQYF
TRBJ2-1	TRBV6-5	.	.	TGTGCCAGCTGGTTTCGCAATGAGCAGTTCTTC	CASWFRNEQFF
TRBJ2-2	TRBV10-3	few	TRBD2	TGTGCCATCTCGGGTAGCGGGACAACGAACACCGGGGAGCTGTTTTTT	CAISGSGTTNTGELFF
TRBJ2-7	TRBV9	many	TRBD1	TGTGCCAGCAGCGTAGATCTGGGGACAGGGAGCGAGCAGTACTTC	CASSVDLGTGSEQYF
TRBJ1-1	TRBV7-3	few	TRBD1	TGTGCCAGCAGCGCAAAGTCGGGACAGCGAGCTTTCTTT	CASSAKSGQRAFF
TRBJ2-7	TRBV3-1	.	TRBD1	TGTGCCAGCAGCCGTGACAGGGGGCGTTACGACGAGCAGTACTTC	CASSRDRGRYDEQYF
TRBJ2-3	TRBV27	.	.	TGTGCCAGCAGTCCTACAGTCTCTATATACACAGATACGCAGTATTTT	CASSPTVSIYTDTQYF
TRBJ2-1	TRBV6-2/TRBV6-3	.	TRBD1	TGTGCCAGCAGTAAACCTGGACAGGGCGTCCAGGAGCAGTTCTTC	CASSKPGQGVQEQFF
TRBJ2-5	TRBV9	once	.	TGTGCCAGCAGCGTAGGGAGGGGGCGTATCAATGAGCAGTACTTC	CASSVGRGRINEQYF
TRBJ1-5	TRBV20-1	.	.	TGCAGTGCTAGAAGGGGTAGGGCAGGTCAGCCCCAGCATTTT	CSARRGRAGQPQHF
TRBJ2-1	TRBV7-3	.	TRBD2	TGTGCCAGCAGCCCCTCGGGACTAGCGGGCTCCTACAATGAGCAGTTCTTC	CASSPSGLAGSYNEQFF
TRBJ2-7	TRBV25-1	few	TRBD2	TGTGCCAGCAGTGAAAGATGGGAAGCGGGAGTCACCTACGAGCAGTACTTC	CASSERWEAGVTYEQYF
TRBJ1-1	TRBV20-1	.	.	TGCAGTGCCAGCCGTCCAGGGGAGACTGAAGCTTTCTTT	CSASRPGETEAFF
TRBJ2-5	TRBV7-2	.	TRBD2	TGTGCCAGCAGCTTAGTGCTTACTAGCGGTCACAATGAGCAGTACTTC	CASSLVLTSGHNEQYF
TRBJ2-7	TRBV18	few	.	TGTGCCAGCTCACCAGAGGGGACCTGGGGCCACGAGCAGTACTTC	CASSPEGTWGHEQYF